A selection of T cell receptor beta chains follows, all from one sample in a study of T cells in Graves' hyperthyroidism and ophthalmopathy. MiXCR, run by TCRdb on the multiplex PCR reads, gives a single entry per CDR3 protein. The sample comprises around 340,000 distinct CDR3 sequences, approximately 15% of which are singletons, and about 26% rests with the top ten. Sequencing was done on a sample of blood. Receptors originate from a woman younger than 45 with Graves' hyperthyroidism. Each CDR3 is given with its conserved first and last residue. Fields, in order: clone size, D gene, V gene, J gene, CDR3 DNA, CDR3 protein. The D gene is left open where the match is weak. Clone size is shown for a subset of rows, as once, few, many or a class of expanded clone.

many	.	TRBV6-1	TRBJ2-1	TGTGCCAGCAGACTGCGACTGGAGTACAATGAGCAGTTCTTC	CASRLRLEYNEQFF
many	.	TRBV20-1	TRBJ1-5	TGCAGTGCTAGAGCTCCTTCGTCCGCAGGGGCCAATCAGCCCCAGCATTTT	CSARAPSSAGANQPQHF
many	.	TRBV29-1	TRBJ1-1	TGCAGCGCCTCCGAACAGGTAAATACTGAAGCTTTCTTT	CSASEQVNTEAFF
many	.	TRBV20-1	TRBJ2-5	TGCAGTGCTAGAGGGCCGACTCAGACAGGACGGGGGGAGACCCAGTACTTC	CSARGPTQTGRGETQYF
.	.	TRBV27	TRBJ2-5	TGTGCCAGCAGTCAATGGGCAGGGGTTCCCCAGTACTTC	CASSQWAGVPQYF
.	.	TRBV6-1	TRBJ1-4	TGTGCCAGCAGTGATGGGACGGTCTTTAGGGAAAAACTGTTTTTT	CASSDGTVFREKLFF
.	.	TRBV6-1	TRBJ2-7	TGTGCCAGCAGTCCCTGGCGCTCGGACGAGCAGTACTTC	CASSPWRSDEQYF
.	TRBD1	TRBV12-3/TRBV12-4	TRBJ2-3	TGTGCCAGCAGTGACAGGGTGGTGGAAACAGATACGCAGTATTTT	CASSDRVVETDTQYF
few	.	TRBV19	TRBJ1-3	TGTGCCAGCGAAGTATCCAGGGGAAACACCATATATTTT	CASEVSRGNTIYF
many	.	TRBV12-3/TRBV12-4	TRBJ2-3	TGTGCCAGCAGCGGATTTGGACTCCCGACCACAGATACGCAGTATTTT	CASSGFGLPTTDTQYF
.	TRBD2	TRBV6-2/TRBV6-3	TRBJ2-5	TGTGCCAGCAGTTTCGGACTAGCGGGAGAGGAAGAGACCCAGTACTTC	CASSFGLAGEEETQYF
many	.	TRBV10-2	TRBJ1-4	TGCGCCAGCAGTGATTCGGGGTTAGAGGAAAAACTGTTTTTT	CASSDSGLEEKLFF
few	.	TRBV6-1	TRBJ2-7	TGTGCCAGCAGTCTCTGGGGGGCTAGGCGGTACGAGCAGTACTTC	CASSLWGARRYEQYF
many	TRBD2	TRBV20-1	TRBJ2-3	TGCAGTGCTCCCCTTACCCGAACCGGGACTAGCGGGCAGTATTTT	CSAPLTRTGTSGQYF
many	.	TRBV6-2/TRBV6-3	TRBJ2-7	TGTGCCAGCAGTTACCCCCCGGCCGAGCAGTACTTC	CASSYPPAEQYF
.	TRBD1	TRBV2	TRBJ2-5	TGTGCCAGCAGTGGGACAGGACCCAGAGAGACCCAGTACTTC	CASSGTGPRETQYF
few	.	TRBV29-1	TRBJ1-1	TGCAGCGTGCTAAAGAACACTGAAGCTTTCTTT	CSVLKNTEAFF
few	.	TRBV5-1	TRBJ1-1	TGCGCCAGCAGTCGAGATCCGAGGGGGAACACTGAAGCTTTCTTT	CASSRDPRGNTEAFF
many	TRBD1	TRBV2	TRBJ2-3	TGTGCCAGCCTCCGGGACAGGGGATATGATACGCAGTATTTT	CASLRDRGYDTQYF
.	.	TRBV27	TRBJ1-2	TGTGCCAGCAGGGCCGGGTGGGGGGGCAGGTGGTATGGCTACACCTTC	CASRAGWGGRWYGYTF